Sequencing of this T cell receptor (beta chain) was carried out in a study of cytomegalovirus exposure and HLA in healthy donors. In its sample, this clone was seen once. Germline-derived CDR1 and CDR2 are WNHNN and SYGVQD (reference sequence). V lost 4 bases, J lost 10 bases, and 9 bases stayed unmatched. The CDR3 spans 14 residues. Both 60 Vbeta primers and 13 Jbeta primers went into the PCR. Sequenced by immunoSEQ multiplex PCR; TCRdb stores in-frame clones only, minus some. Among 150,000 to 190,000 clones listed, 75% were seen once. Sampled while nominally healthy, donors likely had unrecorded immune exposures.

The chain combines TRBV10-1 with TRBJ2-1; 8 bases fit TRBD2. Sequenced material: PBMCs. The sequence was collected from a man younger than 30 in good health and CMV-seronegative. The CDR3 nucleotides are TGCGCCAGCAGTGTACAAGCGGGAGCTCGGGAGCAGTTCTTC. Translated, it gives CASSVQAGAREQFF.